This T cell receptor beta chain was obtained from a study of regulatory T cells in long-lasting Graves disease. Notes on the study in general: Persistent disease was associated with favored TRBV28 usage and with favored use of TRBJ1-2 and TRBJ2-5. TCR diversity was lower in persistent than newly diagnosed Graves' disease.

Arm-PCR of CDR3 regions with iRepertoire HTBI primers generated TCR beta libraries. One entry per CDR3 protein, called by TCRdb with MiXCR from the multiplex PCR reads. The sample has more than 300,000 distinct CDR3 sequences, approximately 12% seen once; the top ten hold approximately 19%. About this clonotype: The antigen remains unidentified.

The CDR3 has 16 amino acids. Trimming took 4 bases from V and 4 from J, leaving 17 bases between them. CDR1 and CDR2 (germline): LGHNA, YSLEER. As for time point: newly diagnosed GD, antithyroid drugs for less than 3 months. Extracted PBMC RNA gave rise to the TCR library. These same records also appear under a second study, on T cells in Graves' hyperthyroidism and ophthalmopathy. That source adds: An initial round of RT-PCR targeting the TCR CDR3 relied on the HTBI primer set. Blood also held most thyroid clonotypes expanded beyond 0.001.

Sample: peripheral blood mononuclear cells (PBMCs), taken at new diagnosis, from a patient treated with antithyroid drugs. The TCR sequence derives from a woman aged 18-29 years with Graves disease. The V gene is TRBV4-3, the J gene TRBJ2-1, with D maybe TRBD2 (5 bases). In DNA form, the CDR3 reads TGCGCCAGCAGCCCATCAATGAGGGCCCTTTACAATGAGCAGTTCTTC. Translating gives CASSPSMRALYNEQFF.